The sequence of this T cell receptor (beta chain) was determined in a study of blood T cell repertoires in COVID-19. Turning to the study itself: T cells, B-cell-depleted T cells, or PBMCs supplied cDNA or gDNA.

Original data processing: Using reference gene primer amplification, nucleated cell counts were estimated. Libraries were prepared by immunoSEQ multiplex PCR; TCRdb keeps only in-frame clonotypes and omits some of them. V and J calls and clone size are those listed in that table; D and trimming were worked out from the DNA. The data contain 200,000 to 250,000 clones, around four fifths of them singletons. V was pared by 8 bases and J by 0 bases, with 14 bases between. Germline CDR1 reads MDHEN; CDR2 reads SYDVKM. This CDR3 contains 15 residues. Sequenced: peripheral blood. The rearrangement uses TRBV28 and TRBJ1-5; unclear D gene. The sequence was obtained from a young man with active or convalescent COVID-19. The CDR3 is CASSSGGNSNQPQHF. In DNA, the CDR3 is TGTGCCAGCTCCTCGGGAGGTAATAGCAATCAGCCCCAGCATTTT.